These 9 T cell receptor beta chains originate from one sample sequenced in a study of STAT5B mutations in CD4+ large granular lymphocyte leukemia. Method: immunoSEQ multiplex PCR; TCRdb's copy keeps in-frame clones and lacks some. The sample lists about 21,000 clones, about 75% seen once, with about 32% in the top ten. Sequenced input: CD4+ T cells from blood buffy coats. These receptors all come from a human donor in good health.

The rearrangement joins TRBV18 to TRBJ2-3; 11 nucleotides agree with TRBD2. Germline CDR1 and CDR2: KGHSH and LQKENI. The CDR3 covers 17 residues. Unmatched junction bases numbered 7, after V lost 5 bases and J lost 0 bases. CDR3 nucleotide sequence: TGTGCCAGCTCAATACTAGCGGGGGCAACTAGCACAGATACGCAGTATTTT. It yields the protein CASSILAGATSTDTQYF.

About this clone itself: This CDR3 is also generated by other DNA sequences in the sample. J is TRBJ1-5 and V is TRBV7-9, with D uncertain. CDR1 is SEHNR and CDR2 is FQNEAQ in the germline V gene (reference sequence). This CDR3 contains 12 residues. The germline V and J ends were trimmed by 0 bases and 7 bases, with 4 bases remaining between them. The DNA of the CDR3 is TGTGCCAGCAGCTTAGCATCCCAGCCCCAGCATTTT. Its protein is CASSLASQPQHF.

The V call is TRBV29-1, the J call TRBJ2-5, with no clear D. The better agreement between TRBJ2-7 and the DNA end casts doubt on the J call. This CDR3 has 12 residues. The V gene's germline CDR1 is SQVTM and CDR2 ANQGSEA. The chain's CDR3 is CSVEKDSYEQYF. CDR3 in DNA: TGCAGCGTTGAGAAGGACTCCTACGAGCAGTACTTC.

A few counts support this clone. V and J are TRBV7-9 and TRBJ1-3; D gene uncertain. Germline V lookup: CDR1 SEHNR, CDR2 FQNEAQ (reference sequence). V shed 3 bases and J shed 0 bases, with 12 bases lying between them. This CDR3 spans 16 amino acids. In DNA form, the CDR3 reads TGTGCCAGCAGCTTTGGACGTTCCTTCTCTGGAAACACCATATATTTT. Its protein product is CASSFGRSFSGNTIYF.

J is TRBJ2-1 and V is TRBV7-2, with D perhaps being TRBD1 or TRBD2 (5 bases each). V lost 1 base and J 10 bases, leaving 11 bases between the germline ends. CDR1 is SGHTA and CDR2 is FQGNSA in the germline V gene. The CDR3 consists of 13 residues. CDR3 sequence (DNA): TGTGCCAGCAGCTTAGTTGGTTGGGGGGAGCAGTTCTTC. Protein product: CASSLVGWGEQFF.

CDR3 coding DNA: TGCGCCAGCAGCCCGGGACAGGGGATTTCAGGGGGCCAGCATTTT. The encoded protein is CASSPGQGISGGQHF. The gene calls are TRBV10-2 and TRBJ1-5; 10 nucleotides line up with TRBD1. Germline values: CDR1 WSHSY, CDR2 SAAADI. The V segment lost 6 bases and the J segment 12 bases; nucleotides outside the gene matches: 14. The CDR3 is 15 amino acids.

The V call is TRBV27, the J call TRBJ2-7; D gene uncertain. V gave up 3 bases and J gave up 0 bases, with 12 bases separating them. CDR1 MNHEY and CDR2 SMNVEV come from the germline V gene (reference sequence). The CDR3 loop spans 15 amino acids. DNA of the CDR3: TGTGCCAGCAGTTTTGAGGCCTATCACTCCTACGAGCAGTACTTC. This encodes CASSFEAYHSYEQYF.

The chain combines TRBV5-1 with TRBJ2-1; D possibly corresponds to TRBD1 (5 bases). The V gene's germline CDR1 is SGHRS and CDR2 YFSETQ. The CDR3 length is 14 residues. V lost 6 bases, J lost 6 bases, and 16 bases lay in between. In DNA form, the CDR3 reads TGCGCCAGCAACTCCATGCAGGGCTCCAATGAGCAGTTCTTC. Amino acid sequence: CASNSMQGSNEQFF.

For the CDR3, the DNA is TGTGCCAGCAGCTCCGGGACAGGGGATACGCAGTATTTT. As protein: CASSSGTGDTQYF. The V call is TRBV7-8, the J call TRBJ2-3, with 9 bases fitting TRBD1. Trimming cost V 4 bases and J 6 bases; bases outside gene matches: 2. The CDR3 runs to 13 residues. In germline, CDR1 is SGHVS, CDR2 FQNEAQ.